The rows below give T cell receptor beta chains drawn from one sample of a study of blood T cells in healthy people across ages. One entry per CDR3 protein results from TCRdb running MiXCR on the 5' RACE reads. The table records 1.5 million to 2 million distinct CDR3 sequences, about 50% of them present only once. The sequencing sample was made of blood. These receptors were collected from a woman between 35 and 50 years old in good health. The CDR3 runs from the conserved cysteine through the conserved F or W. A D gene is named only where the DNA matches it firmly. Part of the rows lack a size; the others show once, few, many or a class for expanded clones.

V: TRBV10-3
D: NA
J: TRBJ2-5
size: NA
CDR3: CAITDPRKETQYF
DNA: TGTGCCATCACGGACCCCCGAAAAGAGACCCAGTACTTC

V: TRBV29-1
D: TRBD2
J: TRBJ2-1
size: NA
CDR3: CSVEERRGGGDNEQFF
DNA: TGCAGCGTTGAAGAAAGGCGGGGGGGCGGTGACAATGAGCAGTTCTTC

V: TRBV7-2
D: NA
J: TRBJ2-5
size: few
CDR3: CASSLGGGVTQYF
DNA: TGTGCCAGCAGCTTAGGGGGCGGAGTGACCCAGTACTTC

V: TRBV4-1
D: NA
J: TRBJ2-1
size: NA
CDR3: CASSQDGGTERPYNEQFF
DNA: TGCGCCAGCAGCCAAGATGGTGGGACGGAACGACCTTACAATGAGCAGTTCTTC

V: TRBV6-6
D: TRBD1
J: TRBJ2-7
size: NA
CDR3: CASRLGQGTFLPYF
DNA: TGTGCCAGCCGGCTGGGACAGGGCACATTCCTCCCGTACTTC

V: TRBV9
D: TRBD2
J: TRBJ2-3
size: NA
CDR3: CAGSVLAGGPTDTQYF
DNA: TGTGCCGGCAGCGTCCTAGCGGGGGGGCCAACAGATACGCAGTATTTT

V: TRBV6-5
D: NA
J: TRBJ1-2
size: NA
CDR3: CASSFDSLTSVSRGYTF
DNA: TGTGCCAGCAGTTTTGACAGTCTAACCTCCGTTAGTCGGGGCTACACCTTC

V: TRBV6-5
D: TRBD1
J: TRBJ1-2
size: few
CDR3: CASRSGTGGAYGYTF
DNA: TGTGCCAGCAGATCCGGGACAGGGGGCGCCTATGGCTACACCTTC

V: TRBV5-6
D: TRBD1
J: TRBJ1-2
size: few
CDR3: CASSLLGQGFDGYTF
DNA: TGTGCCAGCAGCTTGTTGGGACAGGGTTTTGATGGCTACACCTTC

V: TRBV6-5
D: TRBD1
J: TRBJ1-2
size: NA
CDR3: CASSKGQGARYGYTF
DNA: TGTGCCAGCAGTAAAGGACAGGGGGCGCGGTATGGCTACACCTTC

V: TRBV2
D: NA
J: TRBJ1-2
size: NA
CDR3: CASIQRAAAGHGYTF
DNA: TGTGCCAGCATCCAAAGGGCTGCTGCTGGTCATGGCTACACCTTC

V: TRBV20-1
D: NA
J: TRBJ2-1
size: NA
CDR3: CSARAQWSYNEQFF
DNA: TGCAGTGCTAGAGCTCAGTGGTCCTACAATGAGCAGTTCTTC

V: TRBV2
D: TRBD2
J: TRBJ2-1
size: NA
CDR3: CASSSGGASSFF
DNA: TGTGCCAGCAGTAGCGGGGGGGCCTCTTCGTTCTTC

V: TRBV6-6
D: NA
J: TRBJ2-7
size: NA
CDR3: CASSYPTPGQSISEQYF
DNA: TGTGCCAGCAGTTACCCGACCCCCGGGCAAAGTATTTCGGAGCAGTACTTC

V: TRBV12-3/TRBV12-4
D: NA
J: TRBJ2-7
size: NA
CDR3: CASSVGGKDDEQYF
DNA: TGTGCCAGCAGTGTAGGGGGTAAGGACGACGAGCAGTACTTC

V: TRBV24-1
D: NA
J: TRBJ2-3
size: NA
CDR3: CATSDSLTRLTDTQYF
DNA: TGTGCCACCAGTGACTCTTTGACTAGACTCACAGATACGCAGTATTTT

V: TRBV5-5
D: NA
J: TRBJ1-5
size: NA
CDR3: CASSLSPLGGQPQHF
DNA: TGTGCCAGCAGCTTAAGTCCTTTGGGCGGTCAGCCCCAGCATTTT

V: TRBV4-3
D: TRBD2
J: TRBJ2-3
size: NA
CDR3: CASSLGGRGGGDTQYF
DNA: TGCGCCAGCAGCCTTGGGGGGCGGGGGGGCGGAGATACGCAGTATTTT

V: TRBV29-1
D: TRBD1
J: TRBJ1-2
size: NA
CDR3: CSVGQGVGGYTF
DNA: TGCAGCGTTGGACAGGGGGTAGGCGGCTACACCTTC

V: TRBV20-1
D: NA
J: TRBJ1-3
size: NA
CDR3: CSARDLGSGNTIYF
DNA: TGCAGTGCTAGAGATCTTGGCTCTGGAAACACCATATATTTT

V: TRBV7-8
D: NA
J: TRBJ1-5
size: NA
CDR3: CASSLEISNQPQHF
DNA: TGTGCCAGCAGCTTAGAGATTAGCAATCAGCCCCAGCATTTT

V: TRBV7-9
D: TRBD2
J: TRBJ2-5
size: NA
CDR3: CASRRTSGPGQETQYF
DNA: TGTGCCAGCAGACGTACTAGCGGCCCCGGCCAAGAGACCCAGTACTTC

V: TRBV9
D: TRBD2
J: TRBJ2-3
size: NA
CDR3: CASSMGGNVNTDTQYF
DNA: TGTGCCAGCAGCATGGGGGGGAACGTTAACACAGATACGCAGTATTTT

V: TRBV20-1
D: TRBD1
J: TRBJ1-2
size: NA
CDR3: CSATTGYQGYTF
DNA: TGCAGTGCTACGACAGGGTATCAGGGCTACACCTTC

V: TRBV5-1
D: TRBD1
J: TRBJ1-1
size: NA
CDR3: CASSHRGVNTEAFF
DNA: TGCGCCAGCAGCCACAGGGGTGTGAACACTGAAGCTTTCTTT

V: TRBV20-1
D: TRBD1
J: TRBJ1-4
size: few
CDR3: CSATGQTNEKLFF
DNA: TGCAGTGCTACGGGACAGACTAATGAAAAACTGTTTTTT

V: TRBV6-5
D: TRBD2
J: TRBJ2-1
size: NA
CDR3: CASSSPLSGRTREQFF
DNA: TGTGCCAGCAGCTCGCCGCTTAGCGGGCGGACGCGTGAGCAGTTCTTC

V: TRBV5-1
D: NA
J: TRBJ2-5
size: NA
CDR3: CASSLDGLGNNEQYF
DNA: TGCGCCAGCAGCTTGGACGGGTTGGGGAACAATGAGCAGTACTTC

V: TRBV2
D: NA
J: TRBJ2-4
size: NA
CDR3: CASSGQGFGKNIQYF
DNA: TGTGCCAGCAGTGGTCAGGGTTTTGGCAAAAACATTCAGTACTTC

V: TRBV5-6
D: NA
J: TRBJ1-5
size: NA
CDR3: CASSGTGVGNQPQHF
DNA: TGTGCCAGCAGCGGGACTGGGGTTGGCAATCAGCCCCAGCATTTT

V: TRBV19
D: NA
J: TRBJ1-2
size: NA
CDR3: CASSITGEDYGYTF
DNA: TGTGCCAGTAGTATAACGGGGGAAGACTATGGCTACACCTTC

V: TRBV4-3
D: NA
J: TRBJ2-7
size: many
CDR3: CASSQDRSGESEQYF
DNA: TGCGCCAGCAGCCAAGACCGCTCTGGGGAATCCGAGCAGTACTTC

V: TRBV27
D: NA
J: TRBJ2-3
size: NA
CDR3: CASSLPTGGGGLTDTQYF
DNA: TGTGCCAGCAGTTTACCCACTGGAGGGGGAGGTCTCACAGATACGCAGTATTTT

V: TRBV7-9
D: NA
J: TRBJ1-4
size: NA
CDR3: CASSSIPGTGREKLFF
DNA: TGTGCCAGCAGCTCCATACCGGGCACCGGGAGGGAAAAACTGTTTTTT

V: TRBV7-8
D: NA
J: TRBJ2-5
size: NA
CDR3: CASSFVTTQETQYF
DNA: TGTGCCAGCAGCTTTGTGACAACTCAAGAGACCCAGTACTTC

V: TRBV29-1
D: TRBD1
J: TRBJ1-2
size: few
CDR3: CSVARRTGANYGYTF
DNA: TGCAGCGTTGCTCGCCGGACAGGGGCGAACTATGGCTACACCTTC

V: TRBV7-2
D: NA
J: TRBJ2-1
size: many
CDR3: CASSSRTDNEQFF
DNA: TGTGCCAGCAGCTCCCGGACGGACAATGAGCAGTTCTTC

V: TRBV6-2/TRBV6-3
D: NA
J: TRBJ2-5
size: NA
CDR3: CASSSVYQETQYF
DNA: TGTGCCAGCAGTTCCGTATACCAAGAGACCCAGTACTTC

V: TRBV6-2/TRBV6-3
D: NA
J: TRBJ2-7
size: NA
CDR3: CASSPSGRVSNNEQYF
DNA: TGTGCCAGCAGCCCCTCAGGCAGGGTTTCGAACAATGAGCAGTACTTC

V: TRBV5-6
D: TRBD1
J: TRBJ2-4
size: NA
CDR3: CAGRETGGKNIQYF
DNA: TGTGCCGGCAGAGAAACAGGGGGGAAAAACATTCAGTACTTC

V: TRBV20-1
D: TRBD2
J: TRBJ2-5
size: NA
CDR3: CSAIAGIEQYF
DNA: TGCAGTGCTATAGCGGGGATAGAGCAGTACTTC

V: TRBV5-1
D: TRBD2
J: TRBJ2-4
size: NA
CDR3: CASSSVGGKNIQYF
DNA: TGCGCCAGCAGCTCGGTCGGGGGGAAAAACATTCAGTACTTC

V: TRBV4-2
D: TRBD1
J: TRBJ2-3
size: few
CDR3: CASRERQGFTDTQYF
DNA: TGTGCCAGCCGCGAGAGACAGGGTTTCACAGATACGCAGTATTTT

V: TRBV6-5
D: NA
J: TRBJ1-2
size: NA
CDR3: CASSQGSWSYGYTF
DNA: TGTGCCAGCAGTCAGGGTTCTTGGAGCTATGGCTACACCTTC

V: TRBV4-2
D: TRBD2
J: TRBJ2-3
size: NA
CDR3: CASSSGGPSGAFSAQYF
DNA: TGTGCCAGCAGCTCGGGGGGGCCTAGCGGGGCCTTCTCGGCGCAGTATTTT

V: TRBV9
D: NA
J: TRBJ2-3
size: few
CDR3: CASSVGGGNWGLYF
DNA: NA

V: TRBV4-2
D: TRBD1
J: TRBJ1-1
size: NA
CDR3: CASSQEDRAGTEAFF
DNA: TGTGCCAGCAGCCAAGAGGACAGGGCGGGCACTGAAGCTTTCTTT

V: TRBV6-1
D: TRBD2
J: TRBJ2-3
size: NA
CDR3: CASSRGTSGESTDTQYF
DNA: TGTGCCAGCAGTAGGGGGACTAGCGGAGAAAGCACAGATACGCAGTATTTT

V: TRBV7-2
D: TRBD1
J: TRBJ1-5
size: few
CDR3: CASSPGTGGDQPQHF
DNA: TGTGCCAGCAGCCCCGGGACAGGGGGCGATCAGCCCCAGCATTTT

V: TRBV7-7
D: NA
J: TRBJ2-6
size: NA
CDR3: CASSPRIVSGANVLTF
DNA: TGTGCTAGCAGCCCGCGCATCGTCTCTGGGGCCAACGTCCTGACTTTC

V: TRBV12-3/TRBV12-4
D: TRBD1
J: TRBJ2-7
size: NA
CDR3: CASSLVGTGFPPYEQYF
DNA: TGTGCCAGCAGTTTAGTAGGGACAGGGTTCCCCCCCTACGAGCAGTACTTC

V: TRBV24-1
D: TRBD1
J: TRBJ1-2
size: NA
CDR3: CATGTVNGYTF
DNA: TGTGCCACCGGGACAGTGAACGGCTACACCTTC

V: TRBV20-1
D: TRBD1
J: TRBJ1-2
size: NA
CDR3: CSANNRDREYGYTF
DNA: TGCAGTGCTAACAACCGGGACAGGGAATACGGCTACACCTTC

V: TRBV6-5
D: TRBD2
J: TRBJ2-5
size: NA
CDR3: CASSYASGFVETQYF
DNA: TGTGCCAGCAGTTACGCTAGCGGTTTCGTAGAGACCCAGTACTTC

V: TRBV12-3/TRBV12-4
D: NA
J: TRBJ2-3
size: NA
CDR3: CASSFLLGRSTDTQYF
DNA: TGTGCCAGCAGTTTTTTGCTGGGGAGAAGCACAGATACGCAGTATTTT

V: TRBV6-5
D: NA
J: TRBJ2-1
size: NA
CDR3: CASMPGIPSYNEQFF
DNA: TGTGCCAGCATGCCCGGGATCCCCTCCTACAATGAGCAGTTCTTC

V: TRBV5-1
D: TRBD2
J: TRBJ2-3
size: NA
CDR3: CASSFIAGQSSTDTQYF
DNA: TGCGCCAGCAGCTTCATAGCGGGGCAGTCTAGCACAGATACGCAGTATTTT

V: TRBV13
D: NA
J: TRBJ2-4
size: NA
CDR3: CASSPPGRGGDVQYF
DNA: TGTGCCAGCAGCCCCCCCGGACGAGGGGGGGACGTTCAGTACTTC

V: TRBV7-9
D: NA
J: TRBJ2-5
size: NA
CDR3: CASIGRETQYF
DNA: TGTGCCAGCATCGGAAGGGAGACCCAGTACTTC

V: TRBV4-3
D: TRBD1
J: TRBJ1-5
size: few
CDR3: CASSQSTGTGQPQHF
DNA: TGCGCCAGCAGCCAGAGCACAGGGACAGGTCAGCCCCAGCATTTT